This TCR beta chain was profiled in a study of blood T cell repertoires in COVID-19. Data came from immunoSEQ multiplex PCR; TCRdb stores just in-frame clones and leaves some out. The sample holds approximately 230,000 clones, under 90% seen once. V was clipped by 5 bases and J by 4 bases, with 9 bases between them. The CDR3 totals 11 residues. The germline CDR1 and CDR2 sequences are DFQATT and SNEGSKA (reference sequence). J is TRBJ2-7 and V is TRBV20-1; no clear D gene. The clonotype comes from a man under 40 with active or convalescent COVID-19. The specimen sequenced was peripheral blood. CDR3 nucleotides: TGCAGTGCTGATAGAGATTACGAGCAGTACTTC. Protein product: CSADRDYEQYF.